This T cell receptor (beta chain) stems from a study of human T cells and chemical hapten exposure. As for the study in general: TCR yields differed between samples (mainly from small differences in pooled library volume).

Blood, whole and unfractionated, served as the source for total RNA extraction. In the library, unique molecular identifiers were attached to individual cDNA molecules. In the original processing: A per-sample median of around 100,000 TCRs was observed, with a range of roughly 20,000 to 690,600. In TCRdb, the 5' RACE reads were re-called with MiXCR into one record per CDR3 protein. The V and J calls were not made by the authors but by TCRdb's processing. This sample has around 100,000 distinct CDR3 sequences, with roughly a fifth found just once. This TCR came from a human donor in good health.

CDR3 in DNA: TGCAGCGTTGTAATTGGACAGGGTTACCAAGAGACCCAGTACTTC. Translated, it gives CSVVIGQGYQETQYF. V usage is TRBV29-1 and J usage is TRBJ2-5; 8 bases match TRBD1. V shed 4 bases, J shed 0 bases, and the junction held 7 bases outside the gene matches. The CDR3 runs 15 residues. Germline V gene data show CDR1 as SQVTM and CDR2 as ANQGSEA.